Sequencing of this TCR beta chain was carried out in a study of beta chain features in type 1 diabetes. Study-wide results and limits: Shorter TCRB CDR3s, moderately but significantly so, marked every one of the four CD4+ subsets in Type 1 diabetes patients. The VDJ junctions of type 1 diabetes patients carried fewer insertions and more deletions.

The isolated RNA, all of it, was reverse transcribed, so expressed TCRB transcripts were what got sequenced. Here immunoSEQ multiplex PCR was the method, and the copy in TCRdb shows in-frame clones only, minus some. The sample contains some 16,000 clones, approximately 76% of which appear only once. Turning to this clone: Antigen specificity is unknown.

Germline assignment: CDR1 MNHNS and CDR2 SASEGT. With 7 bases removed from V and 7 bases from J, the gap between germline ends came to 19 bases. The CDR3 is 14 amino acids. Sequenced sample: stem cell memory CD4+ T cells from blood. The sequence came from a woman younger than 30 with type 1 diabetes. This chain connects TRBV6-1 to TRBJ2-5; D gene unclear. CDR3 residues: CASILKADLGTQYF. DNA for the CDR3: TGTGCCAGCATCCTGAAGGCGGATTTGGGGACCCAGTACTTC.